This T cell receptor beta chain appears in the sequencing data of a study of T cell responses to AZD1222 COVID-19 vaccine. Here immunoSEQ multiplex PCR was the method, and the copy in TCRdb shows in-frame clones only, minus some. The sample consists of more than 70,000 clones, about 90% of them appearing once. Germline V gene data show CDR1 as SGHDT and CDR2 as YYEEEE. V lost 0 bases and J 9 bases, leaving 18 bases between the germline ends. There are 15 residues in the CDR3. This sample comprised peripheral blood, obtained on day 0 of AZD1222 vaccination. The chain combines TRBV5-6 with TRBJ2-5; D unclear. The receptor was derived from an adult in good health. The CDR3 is CASSLEGRRTSAQYF. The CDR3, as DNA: TGTGCCAGCAGCTTGGAAGGGCGCCGTACCTCGGCCCAGTACTTC.